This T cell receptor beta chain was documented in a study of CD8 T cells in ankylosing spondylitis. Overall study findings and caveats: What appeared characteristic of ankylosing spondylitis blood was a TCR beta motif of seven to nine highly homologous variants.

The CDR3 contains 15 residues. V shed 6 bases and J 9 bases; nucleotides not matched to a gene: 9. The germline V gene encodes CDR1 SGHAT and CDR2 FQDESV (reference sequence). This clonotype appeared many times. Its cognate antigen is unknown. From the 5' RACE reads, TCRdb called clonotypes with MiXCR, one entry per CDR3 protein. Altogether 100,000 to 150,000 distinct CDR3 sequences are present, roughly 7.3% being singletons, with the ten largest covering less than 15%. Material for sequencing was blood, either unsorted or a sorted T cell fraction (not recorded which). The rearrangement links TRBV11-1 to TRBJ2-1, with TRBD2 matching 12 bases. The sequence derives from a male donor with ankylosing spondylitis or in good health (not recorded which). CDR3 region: CASSSLAGGPSEQFF. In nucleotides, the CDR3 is TGTGCCAGCAGTTCTCTAGCGGGAGGGCCCTCTGAGCAGTTCTTC.